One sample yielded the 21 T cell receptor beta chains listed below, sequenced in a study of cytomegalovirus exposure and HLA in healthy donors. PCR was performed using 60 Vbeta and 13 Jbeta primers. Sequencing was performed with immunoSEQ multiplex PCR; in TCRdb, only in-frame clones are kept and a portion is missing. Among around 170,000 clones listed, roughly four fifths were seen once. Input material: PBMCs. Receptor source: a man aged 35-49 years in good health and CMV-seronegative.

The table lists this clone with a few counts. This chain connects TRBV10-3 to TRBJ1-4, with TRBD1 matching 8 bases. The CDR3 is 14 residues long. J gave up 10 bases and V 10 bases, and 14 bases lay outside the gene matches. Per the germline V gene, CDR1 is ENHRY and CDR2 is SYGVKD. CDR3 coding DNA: TGTGCCACCATGCAGGGGGCGCGGAGCGGAAAACTGTTTTTT. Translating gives CATMQGARSGKLFF.

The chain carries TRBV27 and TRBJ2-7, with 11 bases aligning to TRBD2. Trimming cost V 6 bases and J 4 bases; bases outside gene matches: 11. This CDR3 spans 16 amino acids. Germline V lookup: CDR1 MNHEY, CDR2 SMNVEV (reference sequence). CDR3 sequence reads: CASRLLTSGSSYEQYF. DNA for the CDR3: TGTGCCAGCAGACTCCTAACTAGCGGGAGTAGTTACGAGCAGTACTTC.

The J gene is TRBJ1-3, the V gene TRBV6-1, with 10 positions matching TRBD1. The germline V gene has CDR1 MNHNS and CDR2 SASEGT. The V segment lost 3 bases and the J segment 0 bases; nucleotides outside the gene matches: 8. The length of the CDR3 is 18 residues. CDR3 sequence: CASSDGWTGGISGNTIYF. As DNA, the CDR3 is TGTGCCAGCAGTGATGGATGGACAGGGGGAATCTCTGGAAACACCATATATTTT.

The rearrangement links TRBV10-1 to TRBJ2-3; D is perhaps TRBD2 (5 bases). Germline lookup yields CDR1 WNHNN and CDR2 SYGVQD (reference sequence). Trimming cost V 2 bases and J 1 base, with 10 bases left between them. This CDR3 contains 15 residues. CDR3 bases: TGCGCCAGCAGTGAGGGAGGAGCGGGCACAGATACGCAGTATTTT. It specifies CASSEGGAGTDTQYF.

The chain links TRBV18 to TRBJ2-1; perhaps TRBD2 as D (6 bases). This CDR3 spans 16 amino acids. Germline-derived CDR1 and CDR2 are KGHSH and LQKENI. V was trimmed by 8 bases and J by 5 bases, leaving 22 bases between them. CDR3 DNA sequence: TGTGCCAGCACCCCCGGGAGCACCGCCGAAAACAATGAGCAGTTCTTC. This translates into CASTPGSTAENNEQFF.

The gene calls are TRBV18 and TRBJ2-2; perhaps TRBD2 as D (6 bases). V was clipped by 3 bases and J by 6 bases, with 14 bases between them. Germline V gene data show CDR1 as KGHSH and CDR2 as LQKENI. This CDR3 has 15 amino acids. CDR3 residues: CASSPTRILSGELFF. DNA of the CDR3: TGTGCCAGCTCACCGACTAGGATTCTCTCCGGGGAGCTGTTTTTT.

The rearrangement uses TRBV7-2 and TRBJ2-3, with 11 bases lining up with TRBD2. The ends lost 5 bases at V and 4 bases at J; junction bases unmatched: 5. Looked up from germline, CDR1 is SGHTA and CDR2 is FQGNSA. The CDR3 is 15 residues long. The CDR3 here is CASSPTSGTADTQYF. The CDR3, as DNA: TGTGCCAGCAGCCCGACTAGCGGGACCGCAGATACGCAGTATTTT. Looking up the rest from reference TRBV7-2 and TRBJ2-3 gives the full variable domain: GAGVSQSPSNKVTEKGKDVELRCDPISGHTALYWYRQSLGQGLEFLIYFQGNSAPDKSGLPSDRFSAERTGGSVSTLTIQRTQQEDSAVYLCASSPTSGTADTQYFGPGTRLTVL.

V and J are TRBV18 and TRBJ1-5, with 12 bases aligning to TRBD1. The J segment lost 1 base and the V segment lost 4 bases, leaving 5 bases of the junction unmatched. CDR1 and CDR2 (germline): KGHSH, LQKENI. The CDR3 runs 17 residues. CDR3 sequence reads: CASSQGTGGLSNQPQHF. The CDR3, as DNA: TGTGCCAGCTCACAGGGGACAGGGGGCTTGAGCAATCAGCCCCAGCATTTT.

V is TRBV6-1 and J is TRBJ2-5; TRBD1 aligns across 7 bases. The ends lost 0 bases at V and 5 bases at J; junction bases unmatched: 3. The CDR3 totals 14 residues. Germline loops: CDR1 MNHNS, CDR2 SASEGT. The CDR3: CASSEAGGDETQYF. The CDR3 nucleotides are TGTGCCAGCAGTGAAGCAGGGGGCGACGAGACCCAGTACTTC.

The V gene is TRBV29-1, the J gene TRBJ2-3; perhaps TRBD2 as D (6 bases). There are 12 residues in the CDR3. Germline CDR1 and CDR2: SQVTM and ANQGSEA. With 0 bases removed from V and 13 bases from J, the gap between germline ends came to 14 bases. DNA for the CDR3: TGCAGCGTTGAAGATCGCAAGGGAGGAAAGTATTTT. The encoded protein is CSVEDRKGGKYF.

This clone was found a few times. The CDR3 loop is CASSPRTGGWEQYF. Here the CDR3 DNA reads TGTGCCAGCAGTCCCCGGACAGGGGGCTGGGAGCAGTACTTC. The chain combines TRBV28 with TRBJ2-7; 11 bases fit TRBD1. Germline-derived CDR1 and CDR2 are MDHEN and SYDVKM. J lost 7 bases, V lost 5 bases, and 7 bases had no gene match. CDR3 size: 14 residues.

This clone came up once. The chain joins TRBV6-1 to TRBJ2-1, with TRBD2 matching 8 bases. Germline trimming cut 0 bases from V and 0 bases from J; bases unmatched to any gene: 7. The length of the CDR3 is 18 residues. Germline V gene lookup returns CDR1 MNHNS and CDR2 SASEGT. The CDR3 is CASSEALLLADSYNEQFF. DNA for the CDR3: TGTGCCAGCAGTGAAGCGCTTCTACTAGCGGACTCCTACAATGAGCAGTTCTTC.

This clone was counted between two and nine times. In DNA, the CDR3 is TGTGCCAGCAGTTTGATTGGCCAGGGGGTCTATGGCTACACCTTC. Its protein is CASSLIGQGVYGYTF. V and J are TRBV27 and TRBJ1-2, with TRBD1 identical over 7 bases. Trimming cost V 3 bases and J 4 bases; bases outside gene matches: 8. This CDR3 is 15 amino acids long. From germline, CDR1 is MNHEY and CDR2 SMNVEV (reference sequence).

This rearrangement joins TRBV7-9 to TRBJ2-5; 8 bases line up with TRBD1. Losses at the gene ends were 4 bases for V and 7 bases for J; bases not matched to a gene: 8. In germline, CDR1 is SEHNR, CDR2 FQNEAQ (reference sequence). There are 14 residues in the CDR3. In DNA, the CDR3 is TGTGCCAGCAGCTCGGGACAGGTAAAAGGGACCCAGTACTTC. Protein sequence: CASSSGQVKGTQYF.

The CDR3 DNA follows: TGCAGCGGCGGGACTAGCGGGAGCCTCGGGTACAATGAGCAGTTCTTC. It translates to CSGGTSGSLGYNEQFF. The gene calls are TRBV29-1 and TRBJ2-1; 14 bases are a match to TRBD2. The CDR3 runs to 16 residues. Germline CDR1 is SQVTM and CDR2 is ANQGSEA. With V trimmed by 7 bases and J by 4 bases, 9 bases remained unmatched.

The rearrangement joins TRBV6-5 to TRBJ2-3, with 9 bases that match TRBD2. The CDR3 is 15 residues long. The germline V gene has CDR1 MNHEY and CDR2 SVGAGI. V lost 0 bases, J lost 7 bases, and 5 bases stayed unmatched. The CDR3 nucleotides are TGTGCCAGCAGTTACTCGAGTCTAGCGGGGCATACGCAGTATTTT. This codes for CASSYSSLAGHTQYF.

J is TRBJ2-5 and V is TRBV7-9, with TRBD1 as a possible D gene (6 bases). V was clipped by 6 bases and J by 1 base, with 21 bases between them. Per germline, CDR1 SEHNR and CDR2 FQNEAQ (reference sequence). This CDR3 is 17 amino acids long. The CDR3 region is CASSSFGDIPFQETQYF. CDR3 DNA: TGTGCCAGCAGTTCCTTCGGGGACATACCATTCCAAGAGACCCAGTACTTC.

CDR3 residues: CASSPRVGTGVNEQFF. CDR3 DNA sequence: TGTGCCAGCAGCCCCAGGGTGGGGACAGGGGTCAATGAGCAGTTCTTC. The V call is TRBV25-1, the J call TRBJ2-1; TRBD1 matches 10 bases. Trimming took 6 bases from V and 6 from J; bases not matched to a gene: 11. CDR1 and CDR2 from the germline V gene are MGHDK and SYGVNS. The CDR3 contains 16 residues.

CDR3 nucleotide sequence: TGCGCCAGCAGCCTTTCCGGGGAGGGAGAAGGCTACACCTTC. This codes for CASSLSGEGEGYTF. V gene TRBV4-1 combines with J gene TRBJ1-2; D unresolved. The CDR3 has 14 residues. The V gene's germline CDR1 is MGHRA and CDR2 YSYEKL. Trimming took 4 bases from V and 8 from J, leaving 17 bases between them.

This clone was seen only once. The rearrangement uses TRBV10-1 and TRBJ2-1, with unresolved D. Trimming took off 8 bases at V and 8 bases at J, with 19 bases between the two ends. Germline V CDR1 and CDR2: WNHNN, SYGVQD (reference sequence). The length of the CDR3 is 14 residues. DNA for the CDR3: TGCGCCAGCTTTGAAGCTTTTTTTTTCGATGAGCAGTTCTTC. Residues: CASFEAFFFDEQFF.

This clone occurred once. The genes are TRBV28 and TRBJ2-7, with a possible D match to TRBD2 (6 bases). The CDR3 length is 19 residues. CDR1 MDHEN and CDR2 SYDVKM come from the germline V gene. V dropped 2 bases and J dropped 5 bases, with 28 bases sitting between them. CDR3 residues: CASSLRDSKTRHKENEQYF. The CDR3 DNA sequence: TGTGCCAGCAGTTTACGGGACTCCAAGACCCGTCATAAAGAAAACGAGCAGTACTTC.